This T cell receptor beta chain originates from a study of cytomegalovirus exposure and HLA in healthy donors. With respect to this clone: What it binds is not known.

With 60 Vbeta and 13 Jbeta primers, the PCR was carried out. TCRdb's copy holds only in-frame clones and misses some; the assay was immunoSEQ multiplex PCR. The sample shows 100,000 to 150,000 clones, about three quarters of them seen only once. Study observations and caveats: Relative to the roughly 640-donor mean, N-insertions were reportedly fewer in an Asian-associated ancestry cluster in a later analysis. Many donors carried some public TCRs, although rarity characterized most TCR sequences. The authors judged a highly shared variant cluster likely a sequencing artifact.

This CDR3 comprises 20 residues. V dropped 2 bases and J dropped 0; count of bases not matched to a gene: 13. Germline V gives CDR1 SNHLY, CDR2 FYNNEI. This receptor was obtained from a female donor in good health and CMV-seronegative. The sample taken for sequencing was PBMCs. V is TRBV2 and J is TRBJ2-6; 7 bases map to TRBD1. The CDR3 DNA follows: TGTGCCAGCAGTGAATGGGATCTCGGGACAGAACCCTCTGGGGCCAACGTCCTGACTTTC. This gives the protein CASSEWDLGTEPSGANVLTF.